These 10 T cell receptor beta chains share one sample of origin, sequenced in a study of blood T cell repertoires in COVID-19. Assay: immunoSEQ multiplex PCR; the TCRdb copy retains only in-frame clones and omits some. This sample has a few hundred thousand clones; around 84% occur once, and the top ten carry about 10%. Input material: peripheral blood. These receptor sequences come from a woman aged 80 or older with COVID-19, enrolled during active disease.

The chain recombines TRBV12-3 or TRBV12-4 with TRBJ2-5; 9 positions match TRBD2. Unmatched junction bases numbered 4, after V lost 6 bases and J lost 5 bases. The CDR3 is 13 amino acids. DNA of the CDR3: TGTGCCAGCAGGGGACTAGCAGGGGAGACCCAGTACTTC. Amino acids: CASRGLAGETQYF.

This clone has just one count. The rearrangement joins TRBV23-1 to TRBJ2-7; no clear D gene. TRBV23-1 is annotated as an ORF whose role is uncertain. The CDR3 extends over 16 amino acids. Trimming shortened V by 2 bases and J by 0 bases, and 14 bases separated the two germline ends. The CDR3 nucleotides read TGCGCCAGCAGTCAAGTCGAAAGACTTTACTCCTACGAGCAGTACGTC. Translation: CASSQVERLYSYEQYV.

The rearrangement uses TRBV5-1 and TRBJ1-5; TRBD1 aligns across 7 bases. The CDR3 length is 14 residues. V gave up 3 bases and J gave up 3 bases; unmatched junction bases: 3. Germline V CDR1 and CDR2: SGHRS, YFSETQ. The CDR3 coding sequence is TGCGCCAGCAGCTCCGGACAGGCCAATCAGCCCCAGCATTTT. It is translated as CASSSGQANQPQHF.

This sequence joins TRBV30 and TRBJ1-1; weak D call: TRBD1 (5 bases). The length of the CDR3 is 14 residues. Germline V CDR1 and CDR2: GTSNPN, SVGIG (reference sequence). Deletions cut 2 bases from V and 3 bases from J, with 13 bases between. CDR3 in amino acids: CAWSPTTGYTEAFF. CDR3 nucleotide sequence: TGTGCCTGGAGTCCAACTACAGGTTACACTGAAGCTTTCTTT.

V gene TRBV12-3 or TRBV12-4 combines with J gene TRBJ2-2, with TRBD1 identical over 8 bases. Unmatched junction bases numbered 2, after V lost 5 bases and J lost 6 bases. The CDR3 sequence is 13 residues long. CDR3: CASSRRGPGELFF. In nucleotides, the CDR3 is TGTGCCAGCAGTCGCAGGGGGCCCGGGGAGCTGTTTTTT.

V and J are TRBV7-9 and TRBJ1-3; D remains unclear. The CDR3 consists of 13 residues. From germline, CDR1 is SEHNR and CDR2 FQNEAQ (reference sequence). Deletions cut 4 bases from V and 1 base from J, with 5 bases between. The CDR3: CASSSGSGNTIYF. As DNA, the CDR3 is TGTGCCAGCAGCTCGGGGTCTGGAAACACCATATATTTT.

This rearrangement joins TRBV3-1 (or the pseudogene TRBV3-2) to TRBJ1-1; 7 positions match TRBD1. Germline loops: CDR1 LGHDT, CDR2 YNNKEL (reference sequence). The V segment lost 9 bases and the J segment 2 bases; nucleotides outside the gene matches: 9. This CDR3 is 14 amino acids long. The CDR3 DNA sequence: TGTGCCAGGGGGAGAGGGGGCGGAAACACTGAAGCTTTCTTT. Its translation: CARGRGGGNTEAFF.

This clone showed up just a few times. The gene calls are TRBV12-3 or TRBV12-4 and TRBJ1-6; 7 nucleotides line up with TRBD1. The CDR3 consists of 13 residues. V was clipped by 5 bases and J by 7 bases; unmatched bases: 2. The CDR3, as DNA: TGTGCCAGCAGTCCAGGGGGGAATTCACCCCTCCACTTT. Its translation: CASSPGGNSPLHF.

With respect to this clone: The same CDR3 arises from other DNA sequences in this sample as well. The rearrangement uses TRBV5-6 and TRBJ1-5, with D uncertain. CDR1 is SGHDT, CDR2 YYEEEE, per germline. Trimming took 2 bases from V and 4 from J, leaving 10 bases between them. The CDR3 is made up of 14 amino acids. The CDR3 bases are TGTGCCAGCAGCTTAGGAGGTTCTAATCAGCCCCAGCATTTT. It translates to CASSLGGSNQPQHF.

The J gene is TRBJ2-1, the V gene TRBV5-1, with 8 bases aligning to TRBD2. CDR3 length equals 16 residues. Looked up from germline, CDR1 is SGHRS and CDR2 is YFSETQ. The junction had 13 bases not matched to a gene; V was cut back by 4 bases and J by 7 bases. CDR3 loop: CASSPLHGGAENEQFF. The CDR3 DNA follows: TGCGCCAGCAGCCCCCTCCACGGGGGGGCGGAAAATGAGCAGTTCTTC.